The 2 T cell receptor beta chains below come from one sample, sequenced in a study of cytomegalovirus exposure and HLA in healthy donors. Researchers ran the PCR with 60 Vbeta and 13 Jbeta primers. TCRdb's copy holds only in-frame clones and misses some; the assay was immunoSEQ multiplex PCR. Of 150,000 to 200,000 clones in the sample, approximately 79% were seen once. The sequencing sample was made of PBMCs. The receptor source for this set is a middle-aged man in good health and CMV-seropositive.

This clone was detected only a few times. V and J are TRBV5-4 and TRBJ1-2, with 7 bases identical to TRBD1. In germline, CDR1 is SGHNT, CDR2 YYREEE (reference sequence). The length of the CDR3 is 14 residues. The V gene end was trimmed by 4 bases and the J gene end by 8 bases; junction bases not matched to a gene: 11. In DNA, the CDR3 is TGTGCCAGCAGCGTGCCCGGGACAGCTATGGGCTACACCTTC. This translates into CASSVPGTAMGYTF.

The chain employs TRBV7-9 and TRBJ2-6; 8 bases are a match to TRBD1. This CDR3 is 15 amino acids long. In germline, CDR1 is SEHNR, CDR2 FQNEAQ (reference sequence). V trimming: 10 bases; J trimming: 0 bases; junction bases outside the gene matches: 5. The CDR3 region has the DNA TGTGCCATTGGGGACAGGAGCTCTGGGGCCAACGTCCTGACTTTC. This translates into CAIGDRSSGANVLTF.